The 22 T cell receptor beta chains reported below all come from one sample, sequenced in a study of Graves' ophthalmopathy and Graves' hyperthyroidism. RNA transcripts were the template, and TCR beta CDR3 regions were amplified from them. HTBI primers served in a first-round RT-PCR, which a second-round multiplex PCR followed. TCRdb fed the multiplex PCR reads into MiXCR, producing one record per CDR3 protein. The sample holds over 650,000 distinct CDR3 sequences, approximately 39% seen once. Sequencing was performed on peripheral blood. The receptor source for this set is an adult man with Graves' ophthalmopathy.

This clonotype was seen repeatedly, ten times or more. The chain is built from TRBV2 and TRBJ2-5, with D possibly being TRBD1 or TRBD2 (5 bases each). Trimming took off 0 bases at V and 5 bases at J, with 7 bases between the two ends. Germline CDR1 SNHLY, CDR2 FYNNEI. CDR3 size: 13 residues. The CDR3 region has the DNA TGTGCCAGCAGTGAAGCGGGGGTTGAGACCCAGTACTTC. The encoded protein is CASSEAGVETQYF.

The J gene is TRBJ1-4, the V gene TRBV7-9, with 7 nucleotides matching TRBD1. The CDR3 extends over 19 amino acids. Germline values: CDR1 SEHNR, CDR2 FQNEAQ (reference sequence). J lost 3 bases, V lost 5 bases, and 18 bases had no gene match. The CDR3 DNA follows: TGTGCCAGCAGCCAAGTGATCAACAGGGGAGGAGCTGCTAATGAAAAACTGTTTTTT. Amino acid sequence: CASSQVINRGGAANEKLFF.

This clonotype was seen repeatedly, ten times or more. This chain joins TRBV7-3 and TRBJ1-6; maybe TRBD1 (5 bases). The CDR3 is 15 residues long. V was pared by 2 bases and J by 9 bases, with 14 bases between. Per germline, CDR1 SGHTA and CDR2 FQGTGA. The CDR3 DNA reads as TGTGCCAGCAGCTTATTGGCAGGGCACGGTTCACCCCTCCACTTT. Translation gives CASSLLAGHGSPLHF.

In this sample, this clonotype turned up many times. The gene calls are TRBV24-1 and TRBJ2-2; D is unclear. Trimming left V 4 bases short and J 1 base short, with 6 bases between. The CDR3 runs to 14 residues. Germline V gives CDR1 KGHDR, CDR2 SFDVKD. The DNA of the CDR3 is TGTGCCACCAGTGAGGGGATGAACACCGGGGAGCTGTTTTTT. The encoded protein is CATSEGMNTGELFF.

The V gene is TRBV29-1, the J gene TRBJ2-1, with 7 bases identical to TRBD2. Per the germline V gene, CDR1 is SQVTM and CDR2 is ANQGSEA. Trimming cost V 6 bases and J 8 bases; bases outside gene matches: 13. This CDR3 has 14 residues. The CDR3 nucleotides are TGCAGCGTAACGGATGGGGCGGGGGTCGATGAGCAGTTCTTC. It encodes CSVTDGAGVDEQFF.

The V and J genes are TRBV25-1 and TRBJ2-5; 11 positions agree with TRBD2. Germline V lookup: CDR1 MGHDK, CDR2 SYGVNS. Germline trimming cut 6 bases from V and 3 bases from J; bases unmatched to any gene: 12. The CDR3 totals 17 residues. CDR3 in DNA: TGTGCCAGCAGGCGACTAGCGGGGTTGGGTCCCAAAGAGACCCAGTACTTC. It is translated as CASRRLAGLGPKETQYF. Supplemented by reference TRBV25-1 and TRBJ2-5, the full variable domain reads EADIYQTPRYLVIGTGKKITLECSQTMGHDKMYWYQQDPGMELHLIHYSYGVNSTEKGDLSSESTVSRIRTEHFPLTLESARPSHTSQYLCASRRLAGLGPKETQYFGPGTRLLVL.

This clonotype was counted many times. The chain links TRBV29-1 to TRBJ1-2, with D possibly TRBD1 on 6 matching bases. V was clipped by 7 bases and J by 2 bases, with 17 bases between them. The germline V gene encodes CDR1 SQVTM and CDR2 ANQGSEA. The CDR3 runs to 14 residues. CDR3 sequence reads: CSALLIGQNYGYTF. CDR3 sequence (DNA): TGCAGCGCCCTACTTATTGGACAGAACTATGGCTACACCTTC.

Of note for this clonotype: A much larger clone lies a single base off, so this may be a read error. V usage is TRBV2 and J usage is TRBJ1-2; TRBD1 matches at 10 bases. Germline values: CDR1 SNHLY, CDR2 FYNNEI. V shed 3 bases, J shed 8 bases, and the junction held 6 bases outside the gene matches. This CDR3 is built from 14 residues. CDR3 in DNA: TGTGCCAGCAGTGACCGACAGGGGGCTGGCGGCTACACCTTC. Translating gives CASSDRQGAGGYTF.

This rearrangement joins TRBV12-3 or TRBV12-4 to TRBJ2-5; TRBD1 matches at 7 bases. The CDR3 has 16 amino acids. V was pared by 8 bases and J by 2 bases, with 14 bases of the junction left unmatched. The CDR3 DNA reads TGTGCCAGCCAACTAGACAGGGAGTGGTCTCAAGAGACCCAGTACTTC. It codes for CASQLDREWSQETQYF.

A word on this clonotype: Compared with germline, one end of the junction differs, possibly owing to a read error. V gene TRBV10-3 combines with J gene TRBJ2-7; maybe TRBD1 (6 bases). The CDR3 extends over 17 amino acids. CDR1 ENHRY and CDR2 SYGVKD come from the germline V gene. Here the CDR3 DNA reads TGTGCCAGCAGTTACCTCTCAGGGGTAAGGAGCTCCTACGAGCAGTACTTC. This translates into CASSYLSGVRSSYEQYF.

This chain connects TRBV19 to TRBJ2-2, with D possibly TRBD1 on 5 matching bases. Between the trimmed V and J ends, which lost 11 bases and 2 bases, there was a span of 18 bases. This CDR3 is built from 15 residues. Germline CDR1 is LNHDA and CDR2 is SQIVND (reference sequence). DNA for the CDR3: TGTGCCCAACATGGGGCAGGACCTAACACCGGGGAGCTGTTTTTT. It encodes CAQHGAGPNTGELFF. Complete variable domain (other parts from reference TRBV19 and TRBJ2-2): DGGITQSPKYLFRKEGQNVTLSCEQNLNHDAMYWYRQDPGQGLRLIYYSQIVNDFQKGDIAEGYSVSREKKESFPLTVTSAQKNPTAFYLCAQHGAGPNTGELFFGEGSRLTVL.

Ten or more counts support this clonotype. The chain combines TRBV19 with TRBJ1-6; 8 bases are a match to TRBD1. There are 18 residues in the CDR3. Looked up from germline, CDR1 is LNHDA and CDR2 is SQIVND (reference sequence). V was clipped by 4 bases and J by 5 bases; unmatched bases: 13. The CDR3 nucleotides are TGTGCCAGTAGTACTTACACGACAACGGACAGGGATAATTCACCCCTCCACTTT. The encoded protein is CASSTYTTTDRDNSPLHF.

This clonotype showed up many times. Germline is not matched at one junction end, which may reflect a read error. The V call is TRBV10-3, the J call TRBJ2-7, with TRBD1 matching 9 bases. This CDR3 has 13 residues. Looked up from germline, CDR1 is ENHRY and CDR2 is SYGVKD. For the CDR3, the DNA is TGTGCCAGCAGTGGGACAGGGTCCTACGAGCAGTACTTC. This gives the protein CASSGTGSYEQYF.

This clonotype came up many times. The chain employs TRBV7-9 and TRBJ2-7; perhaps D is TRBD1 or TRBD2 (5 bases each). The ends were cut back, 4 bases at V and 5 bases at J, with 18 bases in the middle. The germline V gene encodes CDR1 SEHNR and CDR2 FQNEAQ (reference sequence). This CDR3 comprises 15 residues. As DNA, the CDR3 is TGTGCCAGCAGCTCAGGTCGCTCGACAGCGGACGAGCAGTACTTC. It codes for CASSSGRSTADEQYF.

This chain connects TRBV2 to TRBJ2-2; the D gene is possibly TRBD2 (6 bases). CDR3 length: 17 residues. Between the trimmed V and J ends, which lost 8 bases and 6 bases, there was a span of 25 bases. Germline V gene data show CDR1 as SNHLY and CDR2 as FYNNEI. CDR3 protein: CASEGPGELMDAGELFF. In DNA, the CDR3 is TGTGCCAGCGAAGGCCCGGGGGAATTGATGGACGCCGGGGAGCTGTTTTTT. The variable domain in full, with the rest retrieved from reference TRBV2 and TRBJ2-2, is EPEVTQTPSHQVTQMGQEVILRCVPISNHLYFYWYRQILGQKVEFLVSFYNNEISEKSEIFDDQFSVERPDGSNFTLKIRSTKLEDSAMYFCASEGPGELMDAGELFFGEGSRLTVL.

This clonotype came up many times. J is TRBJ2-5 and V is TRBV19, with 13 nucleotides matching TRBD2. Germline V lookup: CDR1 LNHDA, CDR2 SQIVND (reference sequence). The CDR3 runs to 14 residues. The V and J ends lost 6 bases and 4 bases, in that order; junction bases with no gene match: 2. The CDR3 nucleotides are TGTGCCAGTAGAGGACTAGCGGGAGCAGAGACCCAGTACTTC. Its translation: CASRGLAGAETQYF. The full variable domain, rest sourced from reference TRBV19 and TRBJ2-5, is DGGITQSPKYLFRKEGQNVTLSCEQNLNHDAMYWYRQDPGQGLRLIYYSQIVNDFQKGDIAEGYSVSREKKESFPLTVTSAQKNPTAFYLCASRGLAGAETQYFGPGTRLLVL.

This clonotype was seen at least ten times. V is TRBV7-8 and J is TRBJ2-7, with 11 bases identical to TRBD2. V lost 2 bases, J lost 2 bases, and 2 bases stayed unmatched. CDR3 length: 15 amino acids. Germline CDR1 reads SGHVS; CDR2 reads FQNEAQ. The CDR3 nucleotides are TGTGCCAGCAGCTTAATGACTAGCGGGACCTACGAGCAGTACTTC. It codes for CASSLMTSGTYEQYF.

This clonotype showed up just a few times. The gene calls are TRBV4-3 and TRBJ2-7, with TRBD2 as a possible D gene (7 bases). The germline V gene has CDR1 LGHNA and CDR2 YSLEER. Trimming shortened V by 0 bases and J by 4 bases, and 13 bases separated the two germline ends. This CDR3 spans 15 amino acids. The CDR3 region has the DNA TGCGCCAGCAGCCAAGAAGGGGCGGGGGCTTACGAGCAGTACTTC. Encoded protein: CASSQEGAGAYEQYF.

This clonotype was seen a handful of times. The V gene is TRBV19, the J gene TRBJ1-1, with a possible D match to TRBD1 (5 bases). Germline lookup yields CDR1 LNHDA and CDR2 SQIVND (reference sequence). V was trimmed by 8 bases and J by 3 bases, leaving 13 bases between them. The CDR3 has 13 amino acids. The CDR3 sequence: CASGSRADTEAFF. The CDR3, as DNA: TGTGCCAGTGGTTCCAGGGCGGACACTGAAGCTTTCTTT.

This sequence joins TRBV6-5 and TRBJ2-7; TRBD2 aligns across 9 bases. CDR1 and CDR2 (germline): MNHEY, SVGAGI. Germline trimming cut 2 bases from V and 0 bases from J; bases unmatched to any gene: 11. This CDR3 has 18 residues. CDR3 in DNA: TGTGCCAGCAGTTACCCCTCGGGGAGAGCGGGGGGCTCCTACGAGCAGTACTTC. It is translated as CASSYPSGRAGGSYEQYF.

For the CDR3, the DNA is TGTGCCAGCAGCTCAAGACCAGCGGGGGGCGCCTACGAGCAGTACTTC. It codes for CASSSRPAGGAYEQYF. The chain links TRBV7-9 to TRBJ2-7, with 9 bases matching TRBD2. Germline CDR1 reads SEHNR; CDR2 reads FQNEAQ (reference sequence). Unmatched junction bases numbered 9, after V lost 4 bases and J lost 2 bases. This CDR3 has 16 amino acids.

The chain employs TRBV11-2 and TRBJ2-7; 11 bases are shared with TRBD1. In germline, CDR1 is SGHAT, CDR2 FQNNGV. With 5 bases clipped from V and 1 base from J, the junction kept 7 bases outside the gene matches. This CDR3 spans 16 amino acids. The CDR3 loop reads CASSTGTGGGSYEQYF. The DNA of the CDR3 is TGTGCCAGCAGCACCGGGACAGGGGGTGGGTCCTACGAGCAGTACTTC.